This TCR beta chain is drawn from a study of T cells in Graves' hyperthyroidism and ophthalmopathy. Study context: Peripheral blood sampling occurred at initial diagnosis, before any treatment.

Concerning this clonotype itself: Its antigen is currently unknown.

General study points: Ophthalmopathy and stable hyperthyroidism were told apart by a 13 V-J model. The blood repertoire included most of the expanded thyroid clonotypes above 0.001.

There were TCR beta CDR3 regions amplified from RNA transcripts. An initial round of RT-PCR targeting the TCR CDR3 relied on the HTBI primer set. MiXCR, run by TCRdb on the multiplex PCR reads, gives a single entry per CDR3 protein. The sample carries around 690,000 distinct CDR3 sequences, around a sixth recorded once. Germline lookup yields CDR1 MNHNY and CDR2 SVGAGI (reference sequence). Trimming removed 0 bases at V and 4 bases at J, with 14 bases between. The CDR3 extends over 16 amino acids. This receptor was taken from a man over 45 with Graves' hyperthyroidism. This chain uses TRBV6-6 with TRBJ2-3, with unresolved D. Specimen: blood. The CDR3, as DNA: TGTGCCAGCAGTTACTCGAGCTCATCCCGTTCAGATACGCAGTATTTT. It yields the protein CASSYSSSSRSDTQYF.